The clone carrying this T cell receptor (beta chain) has a count of ten or more. The antigen is undetermined. Because the library targeted alpha chains, this beta chain is an off-target read whose size means little. As to time point: sample taken at primary tumor resection. This sample is drawn from a study of spatial heterogeneity in lung cancer. Overall study results and limits: Tumor mutation counts were tracked by expanded intratumoral alpha and beta TCR counts.

Each CDR3 protein gets one entry after TCRdb re-called the 5' RACE reads with MiXCR. The sample lists around 15,000 distinct CDR3 sequences; roughly 7% were seen once. The receptor comes from a female donor with early-stage non-small cell lung cancer. This specimen consisted of lung tumor tissue, obtained at surgery.

In DNA, the CDR3 is TGTGCCAGCAGCCCTGAGGTGGGGACTGAAGCTTTCTTT. This encodes CASSPEVGTEAFF. The chain links TRBV7-9 to TRBJ1-1, with unresolved D. CDR3 length: 13 amino acids. Germline CDR1 and CDR2: SEHNR and FQNEAQ (reference sequence). Between the trimmed V and J ends, which lost 5 bases and 5 bases, there was a span of 12 bases. Full variable domain (outside the CDR3, taken from reference TRBV7-9 and TRBJ1-1): DTGVSQNPRHKITKRGQNVTFRCDPISEHNRLYWYRQTLGQGPEFLTYFQNEAQLEKSRLLSDRFSAERPKGSFSTLEIQRTEQGDSAMYLCASSPEVGTEAFFGQGTRLTVV.